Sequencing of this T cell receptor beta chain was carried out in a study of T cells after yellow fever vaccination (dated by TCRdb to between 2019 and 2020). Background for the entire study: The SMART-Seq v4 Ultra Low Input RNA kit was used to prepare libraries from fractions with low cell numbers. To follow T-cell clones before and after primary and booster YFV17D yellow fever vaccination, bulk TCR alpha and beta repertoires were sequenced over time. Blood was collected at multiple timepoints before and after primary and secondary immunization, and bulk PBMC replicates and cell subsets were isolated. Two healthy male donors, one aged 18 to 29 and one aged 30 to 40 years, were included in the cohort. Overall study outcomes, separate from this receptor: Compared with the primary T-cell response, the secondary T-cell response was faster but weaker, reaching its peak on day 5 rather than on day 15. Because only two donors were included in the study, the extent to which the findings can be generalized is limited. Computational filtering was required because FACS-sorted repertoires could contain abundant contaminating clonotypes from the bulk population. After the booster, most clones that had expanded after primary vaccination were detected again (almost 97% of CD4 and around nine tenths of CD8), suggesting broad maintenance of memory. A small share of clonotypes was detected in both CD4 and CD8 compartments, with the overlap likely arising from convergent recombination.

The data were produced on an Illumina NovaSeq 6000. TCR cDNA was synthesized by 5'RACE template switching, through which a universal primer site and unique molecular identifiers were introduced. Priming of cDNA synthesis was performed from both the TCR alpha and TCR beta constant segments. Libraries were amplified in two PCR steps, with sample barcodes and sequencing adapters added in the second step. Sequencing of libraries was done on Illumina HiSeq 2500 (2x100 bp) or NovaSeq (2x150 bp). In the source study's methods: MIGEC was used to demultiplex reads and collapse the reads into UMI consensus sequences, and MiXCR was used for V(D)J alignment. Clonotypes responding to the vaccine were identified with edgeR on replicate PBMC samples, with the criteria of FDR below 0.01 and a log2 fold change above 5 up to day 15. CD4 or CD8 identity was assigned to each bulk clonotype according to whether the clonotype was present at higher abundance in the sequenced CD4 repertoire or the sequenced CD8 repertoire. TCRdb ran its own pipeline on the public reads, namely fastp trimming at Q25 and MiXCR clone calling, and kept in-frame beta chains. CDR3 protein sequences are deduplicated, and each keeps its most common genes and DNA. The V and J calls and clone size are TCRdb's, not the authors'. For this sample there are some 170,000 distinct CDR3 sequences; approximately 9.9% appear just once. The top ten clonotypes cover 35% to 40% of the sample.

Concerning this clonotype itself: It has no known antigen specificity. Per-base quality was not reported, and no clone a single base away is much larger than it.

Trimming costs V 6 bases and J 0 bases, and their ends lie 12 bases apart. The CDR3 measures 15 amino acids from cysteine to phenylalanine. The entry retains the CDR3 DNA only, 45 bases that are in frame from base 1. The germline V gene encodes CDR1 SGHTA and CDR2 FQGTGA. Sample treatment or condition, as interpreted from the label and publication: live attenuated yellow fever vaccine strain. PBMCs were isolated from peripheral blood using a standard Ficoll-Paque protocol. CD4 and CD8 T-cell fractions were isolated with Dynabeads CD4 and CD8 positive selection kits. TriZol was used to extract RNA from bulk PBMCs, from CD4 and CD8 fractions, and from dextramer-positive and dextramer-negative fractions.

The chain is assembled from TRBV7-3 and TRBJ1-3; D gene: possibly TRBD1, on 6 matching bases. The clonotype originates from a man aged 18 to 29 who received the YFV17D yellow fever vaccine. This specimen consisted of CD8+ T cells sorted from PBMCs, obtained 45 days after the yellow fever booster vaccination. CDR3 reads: CASRGTGPSGNTIYF. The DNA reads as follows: TGTGCCAGCAGAGGTACAGGGCCCTCTGGAAACACCATATATTTT.